The subject of this entry is one T cell receptor beta chain. Its antigen is still unknown. Trimming removed 4 bases from V and 4 bases from J; junction bases left unmatched: 15. The CDR3 loop spans 17 amino acids. The germline V gene encodes CDR1 SGHRS and CDR2 YFSETQ. The sample originates from a study of beta chain features in type 1 diabetes. Whole-study results and caveats: The cDNA sequencing approach could over-represent high-TCR-expressing cells. Here, the possible influence of HLA type (on TCRB rearrangement) remained unresolved. Shorter templates may be favored by PCR, equally so in patients and controls. In type 1 diabetes patients, VDJ junctions had fewer insertions; deletions at these junctions were more frequent.

Sequencing targeted expressed TCRB transcripts, as all isolated RNA had been reverse transcribed. Clones were sequenced by immunoSEQ multiplex PCR, and TCRdb holds only the in-frame ones, with some missing. Of about 410,000 clones listed, 11% to 15% are singletons. This sequence was found in a man aged 25-45 years in good health. The chain links TRBV5-1 to TRBJ2-5, with 8 bases lining up with TRBD2. Material: naive CD4+ T cells from blood. This CDR3 is CASSLTRGSGSGETQYF. CDR3 nucleotides: TGCGCCAGCAGCCTGACTCGGGGGAGCGGGAGTGGAGAGACCCAGTACTTC.